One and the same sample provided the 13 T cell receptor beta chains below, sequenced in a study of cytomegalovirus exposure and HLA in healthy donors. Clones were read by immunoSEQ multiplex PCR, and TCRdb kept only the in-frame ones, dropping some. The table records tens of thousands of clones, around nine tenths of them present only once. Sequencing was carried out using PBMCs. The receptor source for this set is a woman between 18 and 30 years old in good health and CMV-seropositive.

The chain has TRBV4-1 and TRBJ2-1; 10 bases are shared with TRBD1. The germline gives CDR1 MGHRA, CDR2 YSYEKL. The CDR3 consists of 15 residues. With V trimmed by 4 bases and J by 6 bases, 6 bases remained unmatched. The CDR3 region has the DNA TGCGCCAGCAGCCCGGCCGGGACAGGGGTCAATGAGCAGTTCTTC. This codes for CASSPAGTGVNEQFF.

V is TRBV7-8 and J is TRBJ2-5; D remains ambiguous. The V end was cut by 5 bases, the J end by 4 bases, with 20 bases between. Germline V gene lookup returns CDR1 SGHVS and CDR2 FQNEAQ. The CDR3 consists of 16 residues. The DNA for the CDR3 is TGTGCCAGCAGCCTCCTTAGCCTTATGGATCGAGAGACCCAGTACTTC. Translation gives CASSLLSLMDRETQYF.

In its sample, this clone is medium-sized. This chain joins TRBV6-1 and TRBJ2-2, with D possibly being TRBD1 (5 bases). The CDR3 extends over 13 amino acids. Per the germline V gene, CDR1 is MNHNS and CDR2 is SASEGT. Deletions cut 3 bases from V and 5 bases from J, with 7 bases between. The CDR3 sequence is CASSDRETGELFF. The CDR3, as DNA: TGTGCCAGCAGTGACAGGGAAACCGGGGAGCTGTTTTTT.

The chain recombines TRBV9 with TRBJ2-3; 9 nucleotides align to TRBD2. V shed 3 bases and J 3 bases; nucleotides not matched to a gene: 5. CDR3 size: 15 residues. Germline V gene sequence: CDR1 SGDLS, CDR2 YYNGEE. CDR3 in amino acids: CASSGLAGVTDTQYF. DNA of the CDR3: TGTGCCAGCAGCGGCTTAGCGGGAGTAACAGATACGCAGTATTTT.

This CDR3 is CASSLAGGNEQFF. The CDR3 DNA is TGTGCCAGCAGCTTAGCAGGGGGCAATGAGCAGTTCTTC. The rearrangement uses TRBV11-2 and TRBJ2-1; TRBD1 matches 7 bases. The V segment lost 1 base and the J segment 6 bases; nucleotides outside the gene matches: 0. The germline V gene has CDR1 SGHAT and CDR2 FQNNGV. The CDR3 extends over 13 amino acids.

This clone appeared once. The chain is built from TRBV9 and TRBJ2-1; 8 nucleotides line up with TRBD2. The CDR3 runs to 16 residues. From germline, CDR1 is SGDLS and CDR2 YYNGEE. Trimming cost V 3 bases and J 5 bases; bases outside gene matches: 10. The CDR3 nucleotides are TGTGCCAGCAGCGCCGGGGGGGCTATCCCCCACAATGAGCAGTTCTTC. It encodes CASSAGGAIPHNEQFF.

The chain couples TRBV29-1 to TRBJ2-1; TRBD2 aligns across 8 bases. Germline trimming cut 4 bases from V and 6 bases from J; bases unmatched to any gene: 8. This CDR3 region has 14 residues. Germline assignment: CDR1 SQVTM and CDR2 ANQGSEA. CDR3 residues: CSVVPGTRVNEQFF. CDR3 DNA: TGCAGCGTTGTACCAGGGACTAGGGTCAATGAGCAGTTCTTC.

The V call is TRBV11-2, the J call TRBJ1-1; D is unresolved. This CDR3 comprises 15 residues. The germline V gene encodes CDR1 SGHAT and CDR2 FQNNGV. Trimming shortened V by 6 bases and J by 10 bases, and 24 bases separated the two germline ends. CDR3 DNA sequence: TGTGCCAGCAGAAATACCGGCGGGGTCGGTCTTGGAGCTTTCTTT. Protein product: CASRNTGGVGLGAFF.

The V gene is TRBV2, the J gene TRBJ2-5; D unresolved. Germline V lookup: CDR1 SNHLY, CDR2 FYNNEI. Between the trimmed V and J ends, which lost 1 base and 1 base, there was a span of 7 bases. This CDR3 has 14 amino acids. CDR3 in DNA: TGTGCCAGCAGTGAAGGGTCAGTCCAAGAGACCCAGTACTTC. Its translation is CASSEGSVQETQYF. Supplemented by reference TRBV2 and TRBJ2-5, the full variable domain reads EPEVTQTPSHQVTQMGQEVILRCVPISNHLYFYWYRQILGQKVEFLVSFYNNEISEKSEIFDDQFSVERPDGSNFTLKIRSTKLEDSAMYFCASSEGSVQETQYFGPGTRLLVL.

CDR3 sequence: CASSQVAAGDGYTF. CDR3 DNA: TGCGCCAGCAGCCAAGTTGCGGCAGGGGATGGCTACACCTTC. This sequence joins TRBV4-1 and TRBJ1-2, with a tentative D call TRBD1 (6 bases). Germline lookup yields CDR1 MGHRA and CDR2 YSYEKL. V was pared by 1 base and J by 6 bases, with 12 bases between. This CDR3 is built from 14 residues.

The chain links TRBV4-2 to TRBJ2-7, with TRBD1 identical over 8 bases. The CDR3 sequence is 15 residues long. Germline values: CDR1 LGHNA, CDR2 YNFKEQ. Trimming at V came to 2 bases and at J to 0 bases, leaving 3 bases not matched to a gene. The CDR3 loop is CASSQRQGSSYEQYF. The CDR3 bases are TGTGCCAGCAGCCAAAGACAGGGGAGCTCCTACGAGCAGTACTTC.

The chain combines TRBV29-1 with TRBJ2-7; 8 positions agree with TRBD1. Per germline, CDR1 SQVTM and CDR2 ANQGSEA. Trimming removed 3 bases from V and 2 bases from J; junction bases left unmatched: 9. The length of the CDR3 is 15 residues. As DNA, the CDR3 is TGCAGCGTTGAGCTACGGGACAGGATCCCCTACGAGCAGTACTTC. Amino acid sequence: CSVELRDRIPYEQYF.

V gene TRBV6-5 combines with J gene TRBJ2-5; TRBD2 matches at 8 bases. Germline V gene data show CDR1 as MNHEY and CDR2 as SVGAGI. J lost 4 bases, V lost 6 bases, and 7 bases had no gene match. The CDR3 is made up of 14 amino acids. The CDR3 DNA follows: TGTGCCAGCAGGATAGCGGGGCCGGCAGAGACCCAGTACTTC. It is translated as CASRIAGPAETQYF.